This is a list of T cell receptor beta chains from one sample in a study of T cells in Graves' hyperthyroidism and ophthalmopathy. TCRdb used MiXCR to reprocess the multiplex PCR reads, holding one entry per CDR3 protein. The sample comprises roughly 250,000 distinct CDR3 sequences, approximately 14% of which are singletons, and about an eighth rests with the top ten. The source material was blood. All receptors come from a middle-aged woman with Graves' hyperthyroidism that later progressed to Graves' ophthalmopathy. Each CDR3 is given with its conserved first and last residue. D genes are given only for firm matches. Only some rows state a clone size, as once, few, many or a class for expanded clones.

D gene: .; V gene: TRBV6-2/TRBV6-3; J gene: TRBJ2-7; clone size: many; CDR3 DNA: TGTGCCAGCAGTTTCATTGGGACGGGTAACTACGAGCAGTACTTC; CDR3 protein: CASSFIGTGNYEQYF
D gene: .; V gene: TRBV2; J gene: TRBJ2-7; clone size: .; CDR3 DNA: TGTGCCAGCAGTACACAGGCTTACGAGCAGTACTTC; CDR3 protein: CASSTQAYEQYF
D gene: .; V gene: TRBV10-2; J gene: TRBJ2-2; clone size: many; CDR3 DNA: TGCGCCAGCAGGTGGGGTAGGAGGGCACTCCACACCGGGGAGCTGTTTTTT; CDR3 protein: CASRWGRRALHTGELFF
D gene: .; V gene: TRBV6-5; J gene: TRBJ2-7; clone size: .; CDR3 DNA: TGTGCCAGCAGTTACGAGCGGGCCTCCTACGAGCAGTACTTC; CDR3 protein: CASSYERASYEQYF
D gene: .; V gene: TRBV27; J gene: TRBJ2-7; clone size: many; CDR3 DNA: TGTGCCAGCAGTTTATCGAGACTAGGAACCTACGAGCAGTACTTC; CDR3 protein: CASSLSRLGTYEQYF
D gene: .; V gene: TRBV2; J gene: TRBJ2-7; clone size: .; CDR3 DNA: TGTGCCAGCATCCCGGGTCCTAGCTCCTACGAGCAGTACTTC; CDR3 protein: CASIPGPSSYEQYF
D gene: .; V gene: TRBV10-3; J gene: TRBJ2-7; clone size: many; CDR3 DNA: TGTGCCATCAGTGAGTTGGACATCTACGAGCAGTACTTC; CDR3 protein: CAISELDIYEQYF
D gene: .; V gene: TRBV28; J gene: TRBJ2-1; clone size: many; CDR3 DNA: TGTGCCAGCAGTTTAGGAGAATACAATGAGCAGTTCTTC; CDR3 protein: CASSLGEYNEQFF
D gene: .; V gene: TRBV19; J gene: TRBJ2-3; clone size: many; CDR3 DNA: TGTGCCAGTAGAAGGAGCGGGAGCACAGATACGCAGTATTTT; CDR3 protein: CASRRSGSTDTQYF
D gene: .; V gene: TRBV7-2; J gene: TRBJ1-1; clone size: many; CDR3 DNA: TGTGCCAGCAGTAAAAGCTACCAAGCTTTCTTT; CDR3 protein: CASSKSYQAFF
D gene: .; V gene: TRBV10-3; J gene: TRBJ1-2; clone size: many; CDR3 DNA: TGTGCCATCAGTGAAAAAGGGAACTATGGCTACACCTTC; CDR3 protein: CAISEKGNYGYTF
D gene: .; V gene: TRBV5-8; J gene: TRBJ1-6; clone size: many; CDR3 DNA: TGTGCCAGCAGCTTGGGGACACATAATTCACCCCTCCACTTT; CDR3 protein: CASSLGTHNSPLHF
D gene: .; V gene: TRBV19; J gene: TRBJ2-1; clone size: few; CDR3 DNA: TGTGCCAGTAGTAGCGGGACCCATCAGTTCTTC; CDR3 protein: CASSSGTHQFF
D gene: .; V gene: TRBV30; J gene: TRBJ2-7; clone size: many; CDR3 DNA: TGTGCCTGGAGTGTAAGGCCTACAAACGAGCAGTACTTC; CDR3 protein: CAWSVRPTNEQYF
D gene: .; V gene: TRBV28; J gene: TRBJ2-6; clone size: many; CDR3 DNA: TGTGCCAGCAGTTTCTCAGGGACTGGGGCCAACGTCCTGACTTTC; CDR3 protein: CASSFSGTGANVLTF
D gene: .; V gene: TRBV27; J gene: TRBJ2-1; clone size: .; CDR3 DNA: TGTGCCAGCAGTTTATCTCGAGACACAAACAATGAGCAGTTCTTC; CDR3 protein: CASSLSRDTNNEQFF